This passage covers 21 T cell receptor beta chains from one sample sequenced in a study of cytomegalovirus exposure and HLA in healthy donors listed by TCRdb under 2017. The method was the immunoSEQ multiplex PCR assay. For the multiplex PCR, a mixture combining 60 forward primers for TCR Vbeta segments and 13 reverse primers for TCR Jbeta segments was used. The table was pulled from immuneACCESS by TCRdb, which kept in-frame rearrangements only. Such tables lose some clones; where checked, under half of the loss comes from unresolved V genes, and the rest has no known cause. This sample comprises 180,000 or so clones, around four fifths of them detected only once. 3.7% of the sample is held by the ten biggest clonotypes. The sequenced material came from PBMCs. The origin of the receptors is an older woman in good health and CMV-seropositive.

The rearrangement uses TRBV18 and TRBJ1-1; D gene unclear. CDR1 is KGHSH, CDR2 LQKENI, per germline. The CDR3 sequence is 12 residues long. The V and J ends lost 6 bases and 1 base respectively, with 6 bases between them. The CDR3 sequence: CASSRANTEAFF. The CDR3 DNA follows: TGTGCCAGCTCGAGAGCGAACACTGAAGCTTTCTTT. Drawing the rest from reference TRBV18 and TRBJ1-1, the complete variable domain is NAGVMQNPRHLVRRRGQEARLRCSPMKGHSHVYWYRQLPEEGLKFMVYLQKENIIDESGMPKERFSAEFPKEGPSILRIQQVVRGDSAAYFCASSRANTEAFFGQGTRLTVV.

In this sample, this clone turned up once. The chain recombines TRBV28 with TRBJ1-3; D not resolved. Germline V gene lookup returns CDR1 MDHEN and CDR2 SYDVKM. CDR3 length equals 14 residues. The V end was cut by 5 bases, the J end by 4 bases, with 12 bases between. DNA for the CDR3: TGTGCCAGCAGTCGAAACGCGGGCGGAAACACCATATATTTT. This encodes CASSRNAGGNTIYF.

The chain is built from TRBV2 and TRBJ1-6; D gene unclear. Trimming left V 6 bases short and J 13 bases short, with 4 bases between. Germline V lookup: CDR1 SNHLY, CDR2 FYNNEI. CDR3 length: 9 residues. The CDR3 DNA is TGTGCCAGCAGCTCTCCCCTCCACTTT. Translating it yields CASSSPLHF.

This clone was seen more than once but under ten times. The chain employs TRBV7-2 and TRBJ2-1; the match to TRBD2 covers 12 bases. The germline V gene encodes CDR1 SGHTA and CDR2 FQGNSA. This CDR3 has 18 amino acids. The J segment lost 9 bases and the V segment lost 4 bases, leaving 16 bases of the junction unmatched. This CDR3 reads CASSSTGRLAGAWSEQFF. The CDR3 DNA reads TGTGCCAGCAGCTCTACGGGCCGACTAGCGGGAGCATGGAGTGAGCAGTTCTTC.

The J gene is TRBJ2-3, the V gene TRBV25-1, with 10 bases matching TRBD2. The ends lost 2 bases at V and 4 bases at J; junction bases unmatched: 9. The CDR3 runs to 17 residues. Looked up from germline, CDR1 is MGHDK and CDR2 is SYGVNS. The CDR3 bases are TGTGCCAGCAGTGAACGATGGAGCGGGGGGGTTCCAGATACGCAGTATTTT. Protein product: CASSERWSGGVPDTQYF.

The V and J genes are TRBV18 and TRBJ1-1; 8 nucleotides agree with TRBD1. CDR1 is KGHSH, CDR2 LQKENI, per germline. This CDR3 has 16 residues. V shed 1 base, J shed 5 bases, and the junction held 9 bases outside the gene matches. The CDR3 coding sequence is TGTGCCAGCTCACCACGGACAGGGACCCCGGGGACTGAAGCTTTCTTT. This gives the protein CASSPRTGTPGTEAFF.

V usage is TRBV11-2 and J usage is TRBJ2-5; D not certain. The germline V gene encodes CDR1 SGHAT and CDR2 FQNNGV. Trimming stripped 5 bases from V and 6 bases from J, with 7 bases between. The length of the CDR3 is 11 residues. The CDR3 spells CASSPEQTQYF. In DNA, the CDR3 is TGTGCCAGCAGCCCCGAGCAGACCCAGTACTTC.

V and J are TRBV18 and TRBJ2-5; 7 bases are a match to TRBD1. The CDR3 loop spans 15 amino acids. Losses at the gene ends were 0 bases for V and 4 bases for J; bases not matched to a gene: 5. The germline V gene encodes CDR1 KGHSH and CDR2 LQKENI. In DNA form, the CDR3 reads TGTGCCAGCTCACCACCACAGGGGAGAGGAGAGACCCAGTACTTC. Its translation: CASSPPQGRGETQYF. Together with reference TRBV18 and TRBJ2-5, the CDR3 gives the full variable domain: NAGVMQNPRHLVRRRGQEARLRCSPMKGHSHVYWYRQLPEEGLKFMVYLQKENIIDESGMPKERFSAEFPKEGPSILRIQQVVRGDSAAYFCASSPPQGRGETQYFGPGTRLLVL.

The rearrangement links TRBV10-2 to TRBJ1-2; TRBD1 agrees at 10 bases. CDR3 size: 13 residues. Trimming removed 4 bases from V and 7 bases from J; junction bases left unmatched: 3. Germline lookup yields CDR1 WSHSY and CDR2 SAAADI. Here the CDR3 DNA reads TGCGCCAGCAGTGCGGGACAGGGGTTTGGCTACACCTTC. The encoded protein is CASSAGQGFGYTF.

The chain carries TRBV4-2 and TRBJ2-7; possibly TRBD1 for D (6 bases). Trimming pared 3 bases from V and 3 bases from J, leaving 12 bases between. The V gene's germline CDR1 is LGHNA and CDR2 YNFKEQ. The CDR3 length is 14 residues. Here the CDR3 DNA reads TGTGCCAGCAGCCAGCGCGCGGACAGCTACGAGCAGTACTTC. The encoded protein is CASSQRADSYEQYF.

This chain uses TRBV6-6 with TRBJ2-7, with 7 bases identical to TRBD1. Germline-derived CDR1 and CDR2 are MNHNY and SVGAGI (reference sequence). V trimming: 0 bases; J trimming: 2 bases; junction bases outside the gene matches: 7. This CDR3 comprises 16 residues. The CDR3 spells CASSYSRGGHTYEQYF. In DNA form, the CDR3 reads TGTGCCAGCAGTTACTCGAGAGGGGGCCATACCTACGAGCAGTACTTC.

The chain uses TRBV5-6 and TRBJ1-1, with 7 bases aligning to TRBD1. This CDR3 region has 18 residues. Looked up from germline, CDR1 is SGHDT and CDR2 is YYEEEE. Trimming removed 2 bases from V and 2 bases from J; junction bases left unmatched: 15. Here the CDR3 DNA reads TGTGCCAGCAGCTTTTATAGGGGTAGGGACAGCCCTAACACTGAAGCTTTCTTT. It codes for CASSFYRGRDSPNTEAFF.

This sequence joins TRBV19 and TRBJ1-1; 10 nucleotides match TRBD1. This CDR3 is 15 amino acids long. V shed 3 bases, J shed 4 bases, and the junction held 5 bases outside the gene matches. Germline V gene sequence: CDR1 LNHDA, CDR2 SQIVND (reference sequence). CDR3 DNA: TGTGCCAGTAGTATCCCGGGACAGGGGAGCACTGAAGCTTTCTTT. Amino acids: CASSIPGQGSTEAFF.

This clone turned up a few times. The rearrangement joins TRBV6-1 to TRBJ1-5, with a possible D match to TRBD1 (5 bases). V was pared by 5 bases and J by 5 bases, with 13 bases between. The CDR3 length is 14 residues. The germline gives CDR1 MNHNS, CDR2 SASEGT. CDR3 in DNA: TGTGCCAGCAGTACGCAGGGTTTGGATCAGCCCCAGCATTTT. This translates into CASSTQGLDQPQHF.

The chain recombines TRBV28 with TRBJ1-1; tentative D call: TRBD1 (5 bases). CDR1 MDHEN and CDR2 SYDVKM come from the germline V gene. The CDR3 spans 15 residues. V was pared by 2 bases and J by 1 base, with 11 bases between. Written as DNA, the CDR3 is TGTGCCAGCAGTTTACCAGGGATTGGGAACACTGAAGCTTTCTTT. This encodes CASSLPGIGNTEAFF. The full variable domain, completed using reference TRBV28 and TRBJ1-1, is DVKVTQSSRYLVKRTGEKVFLECVQDMDHENMFWYRQDPGLGLRLIYFSYDVKMKEKGDIPEGYSVSREKKERFSLILESASTNQTSMYLCASSLPGIGNTEAFFGQGTRLTVV.

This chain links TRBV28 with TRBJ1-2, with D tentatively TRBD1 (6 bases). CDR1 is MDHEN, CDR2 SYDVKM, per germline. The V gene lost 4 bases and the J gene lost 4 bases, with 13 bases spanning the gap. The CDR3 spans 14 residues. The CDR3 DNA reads TGTGCCAGCAGTTCCCAAGGGGGAACCTATGGCTACACCTTC. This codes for CASSSQGGTYGYTF.

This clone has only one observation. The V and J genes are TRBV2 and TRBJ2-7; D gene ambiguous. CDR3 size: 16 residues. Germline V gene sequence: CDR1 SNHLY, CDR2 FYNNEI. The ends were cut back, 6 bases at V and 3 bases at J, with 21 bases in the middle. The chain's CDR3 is CASSRSWATTYYEQYF. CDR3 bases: TGTGCCAGCAGCCGAAGCTGGGCTACCACCTACTACGAGCAGTACTTC.

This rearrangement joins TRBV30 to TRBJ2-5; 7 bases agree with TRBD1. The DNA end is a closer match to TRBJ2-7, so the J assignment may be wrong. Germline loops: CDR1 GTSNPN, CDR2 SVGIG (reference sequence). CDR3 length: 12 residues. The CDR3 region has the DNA TGTGCCTGGGGGACAGTCACCTACGAGCAGTACTTC. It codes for CAWGTVTYEQYF.

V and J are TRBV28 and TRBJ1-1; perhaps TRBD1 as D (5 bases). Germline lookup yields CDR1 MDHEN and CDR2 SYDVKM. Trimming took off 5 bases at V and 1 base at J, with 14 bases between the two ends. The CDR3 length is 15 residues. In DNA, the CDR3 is TGTGCCAGCAGTCGTTTCTCTCAGGGGAACACTGAAGCTTTCTTT. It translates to CASSRFSQGNTEAFF.

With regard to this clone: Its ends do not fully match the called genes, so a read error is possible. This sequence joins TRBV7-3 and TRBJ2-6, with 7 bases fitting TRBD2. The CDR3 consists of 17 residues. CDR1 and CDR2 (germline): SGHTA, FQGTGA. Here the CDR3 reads CASSLIGGGTGANGLTF. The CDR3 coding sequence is TGTGCCAGCAGCTTAATCGGCGGGGGTACTGGGGCCAACGGCCTGACTTTC.

CDR3 sequence: CASSEAASAGETQYF. In DNA, the CDR3 is TGTGCCAGCAGTGAAGCGGCTAGCGCGGGGGAGACCCAGTACTTC. The chain is built from TRBV2 and TRBJ2-5; TRBD2 might be the D (6 bases). V was pared by 0 bases and J by 5 bases, with 13 bases between. Germline CDR1 is SNHLY and CDR2 is FYNNEI. CDR3 length: 15 residues. Full variable domain (outside the CDR3, taken from reference TRBV2 and TRBJ2-5): EPEVTQTPSHQVTQMGQEVILRCVPISNHLYFYWYRQILGQKVEFLVSFYNNEISEKSEIFDDQFSVERPDGSNFTLKIRSTKLEDSAMYFCASSEAASAGETQYFGPGTRLLVL.